These T cell receptor beta chains were read from a single sample in a study of T-cell memory formation after mild COVID-19. TCRdb re-analysed the 5' RACE reads in MiXCR, keeping a single row per CDR3 protein. Of around 310,000 distinct CDR3 sequences listed, around an eighth are singletons. The sequencing sample was made of PBMCs or a T cell subset sorted from them (not recorded which). The receptors shown here come from a man younger than 30 who had mild COVID-19 (a few samples of this study predate the infection). Cell type and time point are not known. CDR3s include the opening cysteine and the closing phenylalanine or tryptophan. The order of the fields is J gene, V gene, D gene, clone size, CDR3 protein, CDR3 DNA. D genes are given only for firm matches. Only some rows state a clone size, as once, few, many or a class for expanded clones.

j_call: TRBJ2-1; v_call: TRBV29-1; d_call: .; clone_size: few; cdr3_aa: CSVRRGNEQFF; cdr3_nt: TGCAGCGTCCGAAGGGGGAATGAGCAGTTCTTC
j_call: TRBJ2-3; v_call: TRBV5-1; d_call: TRBD1; clone_size: few; cdr3_aa: CASSLGTATSDTQYF; cdr3_nt: TGCGCCAGCAGCCTCGGGACAGCAACATCTGATACGCAGTATTTT
j_call: TRBJ2-7; v_call: TRBV11-2; d_call: .; clone_size: .; cdr3_aa: CASRDNIYEQYF; cdr3_nt: TGTGCCAGTCGGGACAATATTTACGAGCAGTACTTC
j_call: TRBJ2-1; v_call: TRBV5-1; d_call: TRBD1; clone_size: few; cdr3_aa: CASSWDRPYNEQFF; cdr3_nt: TGCGCCAGCAGCTGGGACAGACCCTACAATGAGCAGTTCTTC
j_call: TRBJ2-4; v_call: TRBV18; d_call: TRBD1; clone_size: few; cdr3_aa: CASSPWVQGPNIQYF; cdr3_nt: TGTGCCAGCTCGCCGTGGGTACAGGGGCCAAACATTCAGTACTTC
j_call: TRBJ2-1; v_call: TRBV7-9; d_call: .; clone_size: .; cdr3_aa: CASSLDMAQGDYNEQFF; cdr3_nt: TGTGCCAGCAGCTTAGACATGGCCCAAGGGGACTACAATGAGCAGTTCTTC
j_call: TRBJ2-7; v_call: TRBV7-6; d_call: .; clone_size: .; cdr3_aa: CASSLGQNLNYEQYF; cdr3_nt: TGTGCCAGCAGCCTCGGGCAAAACCTGAACTACGAGCAGTACTTC
j_call: TRBJ1-1; v_call: TRBV7-3; d_call: .; clone_size: few; cdr3_aa: CASSMGQNTEAFF; cdr3_nt: TGTGCCAGCAGTATGGGACAGAACACTGAAGCTTTCTTT
j_call: TRBJ1-2; v_call: TRBV5-5; d_call: .; clone_size: few; cdr3_aa: CASSLGVQNGYTF; cdr3_nt: TGTGCCAGCAGCTTGGGAGTCCAAAATGGCTACACCTTC
j_call: TRBJ2-2; v_call: TRBV7-2; d_call: .; clone_size: many; cdr3_aa: CASSFLSTGELFF; cdr3_nt: TGTGCCAGCAGCTTCCTCTCTACCGGGGAGCTGTTTTTT
j_call: TRBJ2-7; v_call: TRBV5-1; d_call: TRBD2; clone_size: few; cdr3_aa: CASSLGLAGEAATLEQYF; cdr3_nt: TGCGCCAGCAGCTTGGGACTAGCGGGGGAGGCGGCCACTCTCGAGCAGTACTTC
j_call: TRBJ2-1; v_call: TRBV6-5; d_call: .; clone_size: many; cdr3_aa: CASIADRSNEQFF; cdr3_nt: TGTGCCAGCATCGCTGACAGGTCGAATGAGCAGTTCTTC
j_call: TRBJ1-1; v_call: TRBV12-3/TRBV12-4; d_call: .; clone_size: .; cdr3_aa: CASSLRTENTEAFF; cdr3_nt: TGTGCCAGCAGTTTAAGGACAGAGAACACTGAAGCTTTCTTT
j_call: TRBJ2-1; v_call: TRBV6-2/TRBV6-3; d_call: TRBD2; clone_size: few; cdr3_aa: CASIYGGGPYNEQFF; cdr3_nt: TGTGCCAGCATCTATGGCGGGGGTCCCTACAATGAGCAGTTCTTC
j_call: TRBJ1-1; v_call: TRBV7-3; d_call: .; clone_size: .; cdr3_aa: CASSPKTGINTEAFF; cdr3_nt: TGTGCCAGCAGCCCGAAGACAGGAATCAACACTGAAGCTTTCTTT
j_call: TRBJ1-2; v_call: TRBV27; d_call: .; clone_size: .; cdr3_aa: CASSADSLLPLNYGYTF; cdr3_nt: TGTGCCAGCAGTGCGGACAGCCTCTTACCCCTTAACTATGGCTACACCTTC
j_call: TRBJ2-5; v_call: TRBV10-3; d_call: .; clone_size: .; cdr3_aa: CAISERRGHQETQYF; cdr3_nt: TGTGCCATCAGTGAGCGGCGGGGGCACCAAGAGACCCAGTACTTC
j_call: TRBJ2-5; v_call: TRBV7-2; d_call: .; clone_size: .; cdr3_aa: CASSLMRAAGQETQYF; cdr3_nt: TGTGCCAGCAGCTTAATGCGGGCTGCGGGGCAAGAGACCCAGTACTTC
j_call: TRBJ2-1; v_call: TRBV15; d_call: TRBD2; clone_size: few; cdr3_aa: CATSVASGGYNEQFF; cdr3_nt: TGTGCCACCAGCGTGGCTAGCGGGGGTTACAATGAGCAGTTCTTC
j_call: TRBJ2-3; v_call: TRBV5-1; d_call: .; clone_size: many; cdr3_aa: CASSSQGYTDTQYF; cdr3_nt: TGCGCCAGCAGCTCACAGGGCTACACAGATACGCAGTATTTT
j_call: TRBJ1-4; v_call: TRBV4-3; d_call: .; clone_size: few; cdr3_aa: CASSQVSRKEKLFF; cdr3_nt: TGCGCCAGCAGCCAAGTATCCCGGAAAGAAAAACTGTTTTTT
j_call: TRBJ1-5; v_call: TRBV28; d_call: .; clone_size: few; cdr3_aa: CASRWGNQPQHF; cdr3_nt: TGTGCCAGCCGCTGGGGCAATCAGCCCCAGCATTTT
j_call: TRBJ2-7; v_call: TRBV4-1; d_call: TRBD1; clone_size: .; cdr3_aa: CASRDRGSYEQYF; cdr3_nt: TGCGCCAGCCGGGACAGGGGCTCCTACGAGCAGTACTTC
j_call: TRBJ2-5; v_call: TRBV7-3; d_call: .; clone_size: .; cdr3_aa: CASSYLGTLGETQYF; cdr3_nt: TGTGCCAGCAGCTACCTAGGAACACTCGGGGAGACCCAGTACTTC
j_call: TRBJ2-1; v_call: TRBV4-3; d_call: TRBD2; clone_size: .; cdr3_aa: CASSQGTSGSYNEQFF; cdr3_nt: TGCGCCAGCAGCCAGGGGACTAGCGGCTCCTACAATGAGCAGTTCTTC
j_call: TRBJ2-5; v_call: TRBV7-2; d_call: .; clone_size: many; cdr3_aa: CASGRGSQETQYF; cdr3_nt: TGTGCCAGCGGTCGAGGGTCCCAAGAGACCCAGTACTTC
j_call: TRBJ1-5; v_call: TRBV6-2/TRBV6-3; d_call: TRBD1; clone_size: .; cdr3_aa: CASSYSTGTENQPQHF; cdr3_nt: TGTGCCAGCAGTTACTCCACCGGGACAGAAAATCAGCCCCAGCATTTT
j_call: TRBJ2-3; v_call: TRBV20-1; d_call: .; clone_size: .; cdr3_aa: CSARGSASGTDTQYF; cdr3_nt: TGCAGTGCTAGAGGATCGGCTAGCGGCACAGATACGCAGTATTTT
j_call: TRBJ1-2; v_call: TRBV6-5; d_call: .; clone_size: few; cdr3_aa: CASSYRGMGGYTF; cdr3_nt: TGTGCCAGCAGTTATCGAGGGATGGGTGGCTACACCTTC
j_call: TRBJ2-3; v_call: TRBV11-2; d_call: .; clone_size: .; cdr3_aa: CASSLDRSPGLQYF; cdr3_nt: TGTGCCAGCAGCTTGGATAGGTCCCCCGGATTGCAGTATTTT